The rows below give T cell receptor beta chains drawn from one sample of a study of long-term antiretroviral therapy in people with HIV. TCRdb's copy holds only in-frame clones and misses some; the assay was immunoSEQ multiplex PCR. Of 7,000 or so clones in the sample, roughly two thirds are singletons; the top ten hold around 30%. Sequences were derived from unsorted PBMCs, sampled 0.2 years after starting antiretroviral therapy. All receptors derive from a man aged 35-49 years with HIV. CDR3s include the opening cysteine and the closing phenylalanine or tryptophan. Fields, in order: J gene, V gene, CDR3 protein.

>TRBJ1-1|TRBV11-2
CASEVVGGNTEAFF
>TRBJ1-2|TRBV4-1
CASRPGLTNYGYTF
>TRBJ2-7|TRBV7-8
CASSLEIRASGGAWQYF
>TRBJ2-5|TRBV5-6
CASSLRGSEETQYF
>TRBJ2-7|TRBV5-5
CASSQDSDAYEQYF
>TRBJ1-2|TRBV10-3
CAISEPGQGAYGYTF
>TRBJ1-1|TRBV11-1
CASSLGIGFEAFF
>TRBJ2-2|TRBV29-1
CSVREGADTGELFF
>TRBJ1-2|TRBV2
CASSGISVWDGYTF
>TRBJ2-7|TRBV12-5
CASGSGRQGGEQYF
>TRBJ1-5|TRBV19
CASSIASGYYQPQHF
>TRBJ1-4|TRBV5-5
CASSLGGQVNEKLFF
>TRBJ1-1|TRBV9
CASSRGGTGGLGTEAFF
>TRBJ1-5|TRBV6-1
CASIRDFSQPQHF
>TRBJ2-3|TRBV27
CASSFYGRGAIDTQYF
>TRBJ1-1|TRBV5-8
CASSLVGRATEAFF
>TRBJ1-5|TRBV4-1
CASSPEQGNQPQHF
>TRBJ1-5|TRBV30
CAWSPRAYSNQPQHF
>TRBJ2-7|TRBV5-1
CASSLGLAASYEQYF
>TRBJ2-1|TRBV30
CAWSVSSFSYNEQFF
>TRBJ2-1|TRBV7-9
CASSLATGVNEQFF
>TRBJ1-2|TRBV5-1
CASSNNLGVYGYTF
>TRBJ2-3|TRBV5-5
CASSFTRGTGKYTDTQYF
>TRBJ2-6|TRBV9
CASSGRESGANVLTF
>TRBJ2-3|TRBV5-6
CASSVTGTDTQYF
>TRBJ1-4|TRBV18
CASSPQGSEKLFF
>TRBJ2-1|TRBV18
CASSLGTSGGRGYNEQFF
>TRBJ2-7|TRBV5-1
CASSPGQGGYEQYF
>TRBJ2-1|TRBV6-7
CASSYGTRVWNEQFF
>TRBJ2-2|TRBV4-2
CASSPQMSGELFF
>TRBJ1-5|TRBV5-6
CASSLEDQPQHF
>TRBJ1-2|TRBV5-1
CASSLPGTLLGYTF
>TRBJ1-4|TRBV18
CASSPGGNEKLFF
>TRBJ2-2|TRBV9
CASSVARAAGELFF
>TRBJ2-1|TRBV9
CASSVEGDPRGEQFF
>TRBJ1-5|TRBV19
CASSRGFLRLDSNQPQHF
>TRBJ2-2|TRBV5-8
CASSWSGGELFF
>TRBJ1-4|TRBV6-5
CASSYTGGQEKLFF
>TRBJ1-4|TRBV7-2
CASSLARGRGTNEKLFF
>TRBJ2-1|TRBV5-1
CASSLRLAGLVDEQFF
>TRBJ1-1|TRBV5-6
CASSLENKPEAFF
>TRBJ2-7|TRBV6-5
CASSPDTYLFEQYF
>TRBJ2-1|TRBV27
CASSLSGGILYNEQFF
>TRBJ2-7|TRBV27
CASRGMDLYEQYF
>TRBJ1-3|TRBV7-8
CASSLDGRGQGGNTIYF
>TRBJ2-7|TRBV9
CASSVGQGALNEQYF
>TRBJ2-3|TRBV5-1
CASSLQAGGFTDTQYF